What follows is one TCR beta chain and its context. Antigen specificity is unknown. This sample was taken from a study of human T cells and chemical hapten exposure. MiXCR, run by TCRdb on the RACE reads, gives a single entry per CDR3 protein. Seen here are 270,000 or so distinct CDR3 sequences, roughly 7.4% observed once, and the top ten hold about 1.1%. Germline V gene lookup returns CDR1 MNHEY and CDR2 SMNVEV (reference sequence). Germline trimming cut 3 bases from V and 8 bases from J; bases unmatched to any gene: 10. The CDR3 is 14 amino acids. Study-level findings and limits: Expanded TCRs made up significantly more big CDR3 similarity clusters than controls did.

Noted time point: pre-sensitization, week 0. The treatment: therapeutic diphenylcyclopropenone sensitization with weekly scalp DPC. Sequences were derived from whole blood, sampled in connection with sensitization to the hapten diphenylcyclopropenone (DPC). The clonotype was recovered from a man between 18 and 29 years old with alopecia areata. Some clones in this sample may be carry-over from other donors' samples. The chain has TRBV27 and TRBJ2-7; 7 nucleotides agree with TRBD1. CDR3 DNA: TGTGCCAGCAGTTTTACCGGGACAGCTGCACAGCAGTACGTC. Its protein is CASSFTGTAAQQYV.